This T cell receptor beta chain was identified in a study of cytomegalovirus exposure and HLA in healthy donors. General study points: Cytomegalovirus association was assigned to around 150 TCR beta chains.

Germline CDR1 reads SQVTM; CDR2 reads ANQGSEA. Trimming left V 6 bases short and J 2 bases short, with 19 bases between. The CDR3 has 15 amino acids. The table came from immunoSEQ multiplex PCR; TCRdb's copy has only in-frame clones and leaves some out. The table includes approximately 200,000 clones, about 79% detected once. A word on this clone: Its antigen is unknown.

Sequencing used PBMCs. This rearrangement joins TRBV29-1 to TRBJ1-2; perhaps TRBD1 as D (5 bases). The origin of this receptor is a woman in her thirties in good health and CMV-seropositive. The CDR3 DNA follows: TGCAGCGTAAGAAGGGGTCCGTCCGGAAACTATGGCTACACCTTC. As protein: CSVRRGPSGNYGYTF.